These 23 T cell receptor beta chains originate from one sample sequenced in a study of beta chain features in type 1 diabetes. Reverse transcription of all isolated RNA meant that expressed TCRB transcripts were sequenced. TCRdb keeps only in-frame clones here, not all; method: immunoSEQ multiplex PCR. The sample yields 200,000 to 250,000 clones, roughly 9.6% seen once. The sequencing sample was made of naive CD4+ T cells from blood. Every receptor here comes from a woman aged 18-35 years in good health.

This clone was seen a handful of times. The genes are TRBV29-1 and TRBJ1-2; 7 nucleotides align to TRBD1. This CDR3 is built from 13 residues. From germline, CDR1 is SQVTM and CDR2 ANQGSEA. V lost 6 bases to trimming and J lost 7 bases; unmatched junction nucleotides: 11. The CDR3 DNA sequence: TGCAGCGTATCTTGGAGAGGGGGCTCTGGCTACACCTTC. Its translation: CSVSWRGGSGYTF.

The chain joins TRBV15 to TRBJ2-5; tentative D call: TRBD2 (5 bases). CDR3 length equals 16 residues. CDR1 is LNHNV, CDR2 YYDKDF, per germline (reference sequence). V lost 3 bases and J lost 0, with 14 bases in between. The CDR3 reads CATSRRGTGYQETQYF. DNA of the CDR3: TGTGCCACCAGCAGGAGAGGTACGGGATACCAAGAGACCCAGTACTTC.

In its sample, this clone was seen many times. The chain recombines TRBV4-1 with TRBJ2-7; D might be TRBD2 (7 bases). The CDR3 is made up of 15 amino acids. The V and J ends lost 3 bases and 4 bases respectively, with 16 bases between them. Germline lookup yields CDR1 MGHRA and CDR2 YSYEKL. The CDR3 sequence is CASSHPEGGRYEQYF. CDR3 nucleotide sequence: TGCGCCAGCAGCCATCCCGAGGGGGGGCGGTACGAGCAGTACTTC.

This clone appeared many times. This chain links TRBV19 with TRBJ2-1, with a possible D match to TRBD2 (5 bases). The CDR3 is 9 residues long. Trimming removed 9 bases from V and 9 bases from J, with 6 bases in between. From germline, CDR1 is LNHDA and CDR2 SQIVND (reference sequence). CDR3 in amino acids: CASGVEQFF. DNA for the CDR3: TGTGCCAGCGGGGTTGAGCAGTTCTTC.

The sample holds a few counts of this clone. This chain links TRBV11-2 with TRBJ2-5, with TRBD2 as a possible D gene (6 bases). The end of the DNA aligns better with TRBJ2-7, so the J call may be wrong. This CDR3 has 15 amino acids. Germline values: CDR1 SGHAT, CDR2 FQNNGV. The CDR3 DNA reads TGTGCCAGCAGCAGAGCCCTCGGAGGGTCCTACGAGCAGTACTTC. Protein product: CASSRALGGSYEQYF.

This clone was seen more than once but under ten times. The CDR3 sequence is CASRPGQGLAGELFF. Written as DNA, the CDR3 is TGTGCCAGTAGACCGGGACAGGGGTTGGCCGGGGAGCTGTTTTTT. This chain uses TRBV19 with TRBJ2-2, with 10 positions matching TRBD1. CDR1 LNHDA and CDR2 SQIVND come from the germline V gene (reference sequence). The CDR3 is 15 residues long. The junction had 7 bases not matched to a gene; V was cut back by 6 bases and J by 6 bases.

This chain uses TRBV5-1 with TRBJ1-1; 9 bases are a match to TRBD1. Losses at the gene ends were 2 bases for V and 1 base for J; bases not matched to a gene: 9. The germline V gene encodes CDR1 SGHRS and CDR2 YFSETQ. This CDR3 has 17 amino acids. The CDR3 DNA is TGCGCCAGCAGCTTTGGGGGGACAGGGAGCCAGAACACTGAAGCTTTCTTT. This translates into CASSFGGTGSQNTEAFF.

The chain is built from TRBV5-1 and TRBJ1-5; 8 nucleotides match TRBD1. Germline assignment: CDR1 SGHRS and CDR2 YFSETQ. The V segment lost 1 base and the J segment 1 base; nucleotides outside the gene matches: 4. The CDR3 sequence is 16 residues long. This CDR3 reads CASSLTGGSSNQPQHF. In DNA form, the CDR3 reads TGCGCCAGCAGCTTGACAGGGGGATCCAGCAATCAGCCCCAGCATTTT.

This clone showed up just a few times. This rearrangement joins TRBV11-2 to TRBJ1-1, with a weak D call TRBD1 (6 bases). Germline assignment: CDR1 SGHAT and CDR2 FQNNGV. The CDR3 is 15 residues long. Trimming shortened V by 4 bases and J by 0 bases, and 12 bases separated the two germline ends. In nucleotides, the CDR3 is TGTGCCAGCAGCTCGCTACAGGGAATGAACACTGAAGCTTTCTTT. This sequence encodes CASSSLQGMNTEAFF.

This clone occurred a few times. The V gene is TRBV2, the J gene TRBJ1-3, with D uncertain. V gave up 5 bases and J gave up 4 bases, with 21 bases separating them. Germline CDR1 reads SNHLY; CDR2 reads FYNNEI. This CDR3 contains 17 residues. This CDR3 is CASSQLVLDRRGNTIYF. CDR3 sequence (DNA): TGTGCCAGCAGTCAATTAGTTTTAGACCGGAGGGGAAACACCATATATTTT.

CDR3 DNA sequence: TGTGCCAGTAGTATAGGCCCCCGATCACTAGCGGGGCCCCTACTTACGCAGTATTTT. Amino acid sequence: CASSIGPRSLAGPLLTQYF. This rearrangement joins TRBV19 to TRBJ2-3; 10 bases map to TRBD2. This CDR3 comprises 19 residues. V trimming: 1 base; J trimming: 8 bases; junction bases outside the gene matches: 18. Germline loops: CDR1 LNHDA, CDR2 SQIVND (reference sequence).

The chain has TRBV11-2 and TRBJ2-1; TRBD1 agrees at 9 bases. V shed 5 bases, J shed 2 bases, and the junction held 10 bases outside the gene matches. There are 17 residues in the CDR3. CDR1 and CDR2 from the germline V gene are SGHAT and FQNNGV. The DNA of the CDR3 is TGTGCCAGCAGCGCCCCTGGGACAGGGACTGCCTACAATGAGCAGTTCTTC. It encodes CASSAPGTGTAYNEQFF.

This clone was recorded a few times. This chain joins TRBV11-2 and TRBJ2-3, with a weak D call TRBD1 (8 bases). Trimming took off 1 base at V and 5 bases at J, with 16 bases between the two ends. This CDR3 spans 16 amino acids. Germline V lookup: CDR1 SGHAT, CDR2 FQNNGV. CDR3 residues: CASSLGSSGTGDTQYF. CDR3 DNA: TGTGCCAGCAGCTTAGGGTCCAGCGGGACAGGAGATACGCAGTATTTT.

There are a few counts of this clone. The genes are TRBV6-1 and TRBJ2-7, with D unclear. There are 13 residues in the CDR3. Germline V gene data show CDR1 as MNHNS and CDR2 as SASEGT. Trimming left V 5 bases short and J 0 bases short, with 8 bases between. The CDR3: CASSHRNSYEQYF. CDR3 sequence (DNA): TGTGCCAGCAGTCACAGAAACTCCTACGAGCAGTACTTC.

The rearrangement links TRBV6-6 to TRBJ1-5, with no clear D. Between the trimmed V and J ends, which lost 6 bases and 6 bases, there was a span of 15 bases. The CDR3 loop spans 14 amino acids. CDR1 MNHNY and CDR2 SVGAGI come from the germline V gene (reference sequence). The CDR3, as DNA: TGTGCCAGCAGACCTGGGGTGGAGGGTCAGCCCCAGCATTTT. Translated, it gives CASRPGVEGQPQHF.

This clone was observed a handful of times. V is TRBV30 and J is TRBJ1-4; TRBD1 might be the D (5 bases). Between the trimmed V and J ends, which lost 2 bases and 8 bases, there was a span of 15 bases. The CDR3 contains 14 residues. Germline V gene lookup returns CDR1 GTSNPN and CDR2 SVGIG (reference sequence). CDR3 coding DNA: TGTGCCTGGAGTATCGGACACGGAAAAGAAAAACTGTTTTTT. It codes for CAWSIGHGKEKLFF.

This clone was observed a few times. The CDR3: CASSLRLAGEQYF. CDR3 nucleotides: TGTGCCAGCAGTTTACGGCTAGCTGGCGAGCAGTACTTC. The V call is TRBV28, the J call TRBJ2-7, with TRBD2 as a possible D gene (5 bases). Looked up from germline, CDR1 is MDHEN and CDR2 is SYDVKM. The CDR3 sequence is 13 residues long. V lost 2 bases, J lost 6 bases, and 11 bases lay in between.

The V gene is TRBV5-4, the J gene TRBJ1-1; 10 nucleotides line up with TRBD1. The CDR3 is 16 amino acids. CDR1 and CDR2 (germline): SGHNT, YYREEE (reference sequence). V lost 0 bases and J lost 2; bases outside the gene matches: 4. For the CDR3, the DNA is TGTGCCAGCAGCTTGGGTGGGGACAGGGGTAACACTGAAGCTTTCTTT. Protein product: CASSLGGDRGNTEAFF. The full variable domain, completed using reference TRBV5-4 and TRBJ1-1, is ETGVTQSPTHLIKTRGQQVTLRCSSQSGHNTVSWYQQALGQGPQFIFQYYREEENGRGNFPPRFSGLQFPNYSSELNVNALELDDSALYLCASSLGGDRGNTEAFFGQGTRLTVV.

CDR3 nucleotides: TGTGCCAGCGGGACAGCCGACCCGGCGGATAGCAATCAGCCCCAGCATTTT. The encoded protein is CASGTADPADSNQPQHF. J is TRBJ1-5 and V is TRBV10-3; TRBD1 matches at 7 bases. The CDR3 sequence is 17 residues long. CDR1 is ENHRY and CDR2 is SYGVKD in the germline V gene. The junction had 15 bases not matched to a gene; V was cut back by 10 bases and J by 0 bases.

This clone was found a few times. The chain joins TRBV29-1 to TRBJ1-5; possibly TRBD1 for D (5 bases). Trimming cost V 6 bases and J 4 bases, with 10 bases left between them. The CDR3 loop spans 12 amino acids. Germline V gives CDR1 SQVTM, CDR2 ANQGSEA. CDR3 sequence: CSVGQGNQPQHF. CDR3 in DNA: TGCAGCGTCGGGCAGGGTAATCAGCCCCAGCATTTT.

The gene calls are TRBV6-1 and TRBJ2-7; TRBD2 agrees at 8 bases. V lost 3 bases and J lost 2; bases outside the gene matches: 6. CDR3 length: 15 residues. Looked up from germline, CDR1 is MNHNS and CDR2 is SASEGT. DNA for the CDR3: TGTGCCAGCAGTGAGTTGACAGCGGGGGCCTACGAGCAGTACTTC. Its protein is CASSELTAGAYEQYF.

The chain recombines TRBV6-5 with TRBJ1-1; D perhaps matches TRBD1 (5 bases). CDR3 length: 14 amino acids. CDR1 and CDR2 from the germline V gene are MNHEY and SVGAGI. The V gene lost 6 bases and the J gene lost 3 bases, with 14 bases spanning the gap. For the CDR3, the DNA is TGTGCCAGCAGGGACGGGGGGTTGTACACTGAAGCTTTCTTT. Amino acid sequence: CASRDGGLYTEAFF.

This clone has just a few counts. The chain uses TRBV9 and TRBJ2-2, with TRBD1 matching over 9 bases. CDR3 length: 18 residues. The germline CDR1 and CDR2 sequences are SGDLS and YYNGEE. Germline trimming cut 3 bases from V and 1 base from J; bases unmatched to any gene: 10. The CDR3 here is CASSARDRDRGNTGELFF. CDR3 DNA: TGTGCCAGCAGCGCTCGGGACAGGGACCGCGGGAACACCGGGGAGCTGTTTTTT.